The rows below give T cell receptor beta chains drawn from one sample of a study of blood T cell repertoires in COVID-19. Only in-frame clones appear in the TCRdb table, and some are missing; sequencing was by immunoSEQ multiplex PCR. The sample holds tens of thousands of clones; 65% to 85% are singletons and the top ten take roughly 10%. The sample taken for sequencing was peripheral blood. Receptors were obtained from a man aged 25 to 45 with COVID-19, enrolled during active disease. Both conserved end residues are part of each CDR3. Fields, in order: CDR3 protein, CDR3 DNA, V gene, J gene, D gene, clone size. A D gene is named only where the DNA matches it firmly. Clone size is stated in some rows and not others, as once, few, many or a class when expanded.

CDR3aa: CASSPWTGSYEQYF
CDR3nt: TGTGCCAGCTCACCCTGGACAGGGTCCTACGAGCAGTACTTC
v_gene: TRBV18
j_gene: TRBJ2-7
d_gene: TRBD1
abundance: -

CDR3aa: CASSVAPGNTEAFF
CDR3nt: TGTGCCAGCAGCGTAGCTCCCGGGAACACTGAAGCTTTCTTT
v_gene: TRBV9
j_gene: TRBJ1-1
d_gene: -
abundance: -

CDR3aa: CASSSPWTSGTYEQYF
CDR3nt: TGTGCCAGCAGTTCCCCCTGGACTAGCGGAACCTACGAGCAGTACTTC
v_gene: TRBV7-6
j_gene: TRBJ2-7
d_gene: TRBD2
abundance: -

CDR3aa: CASSPTSGNTIYF
CDR3nt: TGTGCCAGCAGTCCCACTTCTGGAAACACCATATATTTT
v_gene: TRBV27
j_gene: TRBJ1-3
d_gene: -
abundance: few

CDR3aa: CASQRGGGNNEQFF
CDR3nt: TGTGCCTCCCAAAGGGGGGGCGGAAACAATGAGCAGTTCTTC
v_gene: TRBV19
j_gene: TRBJ2-1
d_gene: -
abundance: once

CDR3aa: CATSGGGEKLFF
CDR3nt: TGTGCCACCAGTGGGGGGGGTGAAAAACTGTTTTTT
v_gene: TRBV24-1
j_gene: TRBJ1-4
d_gene: -
abundance: -

CDR3aa: CAISEVPNVMSYGYTF
CDR3nt: TGTGCCATCAGTGAGGTCCCTAATGTTATGAGCTATGGCTACACCTTC
v_gene: TRBV10-3
j_gene: TRBJ1-2
d_gene: -
abundance: -

CDR3aa: CASSLGLAGATDTQYF
CDR3nt: TGCGCCAGCAGCTTGGGGCTAGCGGGAGCCACAGATACGCAGTATTTT
v_gene: TRBV5-1
j_gene: TRBJ2-3
d_gene: TRBD2
abundance: -

CDR3aa: CASSGVVRIQETQYF
CDR3nt: TGTGCCAGCAGTGGCGTAGTACGAATCCAAGAGACCCAGTACTTC
v_gene: TRBV2
j_gene: TRBJ2-5
d_gene: -
abundance: -

CDR3aa: CASSLPATGYEQYF
CDR3nt: TGTGCCAGCAGTTTACCTGCGACGGGCTACGAGCAGTACTTC
v_gene: TRBV6-6
j_gene: TRBJ2-7
d_gene: -
abundance: few

CDR3aa: CASSQSQTSGTDTQYF
CDR3nt: TGTGCCAGCAGCCAATCCCAAACTAGCGGCACAGATACGCAGTATTTT
v_gene: TRBV3-1/TRBV3-2
j_gene: TRBJ2-3
d_gene: TRBD2
abundance: -

CDR3aa: CASSESYSINGYTF
CDR3nt: TGCGCCAGCAGTGAGTCCTACTCCATAAATGGCTACACCTTC
v_gene: TRBV10-2
j_gene: TRBJ1-2
d_gene: -
abundance: -

CDR3aa: CASSPATGNINQPQHF
CDR3nt: TGTGCCAGCAGCCCCGCGACAGGGAATATCAATCAGCCCCAGCATTTT
v_gene: TRBV7-8
j_gene: TRBJ1-5
d_gene: TRBD1
abundance: -

CDR3aa: CASSQGRVVHF
CDR3nt: TGTGCCAGCAGCCAAGGCAGGGTCGTCCACTTC
v_gene: TRBV16
j_gene: TRBJ2-5
d_gene: -
abundance: -

CDR3aa: CASSLAPLGGTEAFF
CDR3nt: TGTGCCAGCAGTTTAGCCCCTTTGGGGGGGACTGAAGCTTTCTTT
v_gene: TRBV27
j_gene: TRBJ1-1
d_gene: -
abundance: -

CDR3aa: CASSKGQNTEAFF
CDR3nt: TGCGCCAGCAGCAAGGGACAGAACACTGAAGCTTTCTTT
v_gene: TRBV5-1
j_gene: TRBJ1-1
d_gene: -
abundance: -

CDR3aa: CASSLAGQSATNEKLFF
CDR3nt: TGTGCCAGCAGTTTGGCGGGACAGAGTGCAACTAATGAAAAACTGTTTTTT
v_gene: TRBV28
j_gene: TRBJ1-4
d_gene: TRBD1
abundance: -

CDR3aa: CAWSWTGAEQYF
CDR3nt: TGTGCCTGGAGCTGGACAGGGGCCGAGCAGTACTTC
v_gene: TRBV30
j_gene: TRBJ2-7
d_gene: TRBD1
abundance: -

CDR3aa: CAWSVGQGTPDTQYF
CDR3nt: TGTGCCTGGAGTGTGGGACAGGGGACACCAGATACGCAGTATTTT
v_gene: TRBV30
j_gene: TRBJ2-3
d_gene: TRBD1
abundance: -

CDR3aa: CASSQPGNYGYTF
CDR3nt: TGTGCCAGCAGCCAGCCCGGGAACTATGGCTACACCTTC
v_gene: TRBV4-2
j_gene: TRBJ1-2
d_gene: -
abundance: -

CDR3aa: CASSEQQDTQYF
CDR3nt: TGTGCCAGCAGCGAACAACAGGATACGCAGTATTTT
v_gene: TRBV9
j_gene: TRBJ2-3
d_gene: -
abundance: -

CDR3aa: CASSPTGQGFNEQFF
CDR3nt: TGTGCCAGCAGCCCAACGGGACAGGGTTTCAATGAGCAGTTCTTC
v_gene: TRBV11-3
j_gene: TRBJ2-1
d_gene: TRBD1
abundance: -

CDR3aa: CASSLSGPSREQYF
CDR3nt: TGTGCCAGCAGTCTGAGCGGACCTTCGCGGGAGCAGTACTTC
v_gene: TRBV28
j_gene: TRBJ2-7
d_gene: -
abundance: -

CDR3aa: CASSLSGGNYNEQFF
CDR3nt: TGTGCCAGTAGCCTGAGCGGGGGGAACTACAATGAGCAGTTCTTC
v_gene: TRBV19
j_gene: TRBJ2-1
d_gene: TRBD2
abundance: -

CDR3aa: CAWKPRNYNSPLHF
CDR3nt: TGTGCCTGGAAGCCCCGAAACTATAATTCACCCCTCCACTTT
v_gene: TRBV30
j_gene: TRBJ1-6
d_gene: -
abundance: -

CDR3aa: CASRTSGSTNGELFF
CDR3nt: TGTGCCAGCCGGACTAGCGGGAGTACTAACGGGGAGCTGTTTTTT
v_gene: TRBV19
j_gene: TRBJ2-2
d_gene: TRBD2
abundance: few

CDR3aa: CASSSLGAGDNEKLFF
CDR3nt: TGTGCCAGCAGTTCTCTCGGGGCAGGGGATAATGAAAAACTGTTTTTT
v_gene: TRBV27
j_gene: TRBJ1-4
d_gene: -
abundance: -

CDR3aa: CASSFSTASGNTGELFF
CDR3nt: TGTGCCAGCAGTTTTTCCACCGCTAGCGGGAACACCGGGGAGCTGTTTTTT
v_gene: TRBV7-8
j_gene: TRBJ2-2
d_gene: TRBD2
abundance: -

CDR3aa: CASSQDWAPEKLFF
CDR3nt: TGTGCCAGCAGCCAAGACTGGGCCCCTGAAAAACTGTTTTTT
v_gene: TRBV3-1/TRBV3-2
j_gene: TRBJ1-4
d_gene: -
abundance: -

CDR3aa: CASQGTGGANVLTF
CDR3nt: TGTGCCAGCCAAGGGACAGGTGGGGCCAACGTCCTGACTTTC
v_gene: TRBV2
j_gene: TRBJ2-6
d_gene: TRBD1
abundance: -

CDR3aa: CASSPGQANTGELFF
CDR3nt: TGTGCCAGCAGCCCCGGACAGGCAAACACCGGGGAGCTGTTTTTT
v_gene: TRBV9
j_gene: TRBJ2-2
d_gene: TRBD1
abundance: few

CDR3aa: CASSSPLAGGYTDTQYF
CDR3nt: TGTGCCAGCAGCTCGCCCCTAGCGGGAGGTTACACAGATACGCAGTATTTT
v_gene: TRBV7-9
j_gene: TRBJ2-3
d_gene: TRBD2
abundance: -

CDR3aa: CASKGGSPEQYF
CDR3nt: TGTGCCAGCAAAGGCGGGAGTCCCGAGCAGTACTTC
v_gene: TRBV12-3/TRBV12-4
j_gene: TRBJ2-7
d_gene: TRBD2
abundance: -

CDR3aa: CASSPRAGKIYEQYF
CDR3nt: TGTGCCAGCAGCCCCCGTGCAGGGAAGATCTACGAGCAGTACTTC
v_gene: TRBV9
j_gene: TRBJ2-7
d_gene: -
abundance: -

CDR3aa: CAIRYNRETNYGYTF
CDR3nt: TGTGCCATCAGATACAACAGGGAAACGAACTATGGCTACACCTTC
v_gene: TRBV10-3
j_gene: TRBJ1-2
d_gene: -
abundance: -

CDR3aa: CASRRRPNQPQHF
CDR3nt: TGTGCCAGCCGGAGAAGACCGAATCAGCCCCAGCATTTT
v_gene: TRBV12-3/TRBV12-4
j_gene: TRBJ1-5
d_gene: -
abundance: -

CDR3aa: CASSIDQTGIIDQPQHF
CDR3nt: TGTGCCAGTAGTATAGATCAGACAGGGATAATTGATCAGCCCCAGCATTTT
v_gene: TRBV19
j_gene: TRBJ1-5
d_gene: TRBD1
abundance: -

CDR3aa: CASTEAGYNSPLHF
CDR3nt: TGTGCCAGCACCGAGGCGGGTTATAATTCACCCCTCCACTTT
v_gene: TRBV25-1
j_gene: TRBJ1-6
d_gene: -
abundance: -

CDR3aa: CASSGHGTSNYGYTF
CDR3nt: TGTGCCAGCAGCGGACATGGGACTTCTAACTATGGCTACACCTTC
v_gene: TRBV5-6
j_gene: TRBJ1-2
d_gene: -
abundance: -

CDR3aa: CSASLPGANEKLFF
CDR3nt: TGCAGTGCTAGTTTGCCAGGGGCTAATGAAAAACTGTTTTTT
v_gene: TRBV20-1
j_gene: TRBJ1-4
d_gene: -
abundance: -

CDR3aa: CASSSDRTYGYTF
CDR3nt: TGTGCCAGCAGCTCCGACAGAACGTATGGCTACACCTTC
v_gene: TRBV5-6
j_gene: TRBJ1-2
d_gene: -
abundance: -